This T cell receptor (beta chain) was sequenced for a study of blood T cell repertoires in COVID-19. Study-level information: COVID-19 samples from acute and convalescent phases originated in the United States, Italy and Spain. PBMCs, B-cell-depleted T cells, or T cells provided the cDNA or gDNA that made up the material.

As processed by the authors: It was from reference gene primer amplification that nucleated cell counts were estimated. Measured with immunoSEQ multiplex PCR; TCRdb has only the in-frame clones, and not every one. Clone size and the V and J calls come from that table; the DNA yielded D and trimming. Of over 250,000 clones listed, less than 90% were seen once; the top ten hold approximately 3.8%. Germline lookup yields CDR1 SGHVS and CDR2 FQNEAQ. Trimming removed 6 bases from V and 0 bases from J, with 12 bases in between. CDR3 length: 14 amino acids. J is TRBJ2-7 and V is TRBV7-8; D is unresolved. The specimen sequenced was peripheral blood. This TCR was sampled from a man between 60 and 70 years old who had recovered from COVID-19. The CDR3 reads CASSYIPNSYEQYF. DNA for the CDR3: TGTGCCAGCAGTTACATCCCCAACTCCTACGAGCAGTACTTC. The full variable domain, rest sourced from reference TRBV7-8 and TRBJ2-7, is GAGVSQSPRYKVAKRGQDVALRCDPISGHVSLFWYQQALGQGPEFLTYFQNEAQLDKSGLPSDRFFAERPEGSVSTLKIQRTQQEDSAVYLCASSYIPNSYEQYFGPGTRLTVT.